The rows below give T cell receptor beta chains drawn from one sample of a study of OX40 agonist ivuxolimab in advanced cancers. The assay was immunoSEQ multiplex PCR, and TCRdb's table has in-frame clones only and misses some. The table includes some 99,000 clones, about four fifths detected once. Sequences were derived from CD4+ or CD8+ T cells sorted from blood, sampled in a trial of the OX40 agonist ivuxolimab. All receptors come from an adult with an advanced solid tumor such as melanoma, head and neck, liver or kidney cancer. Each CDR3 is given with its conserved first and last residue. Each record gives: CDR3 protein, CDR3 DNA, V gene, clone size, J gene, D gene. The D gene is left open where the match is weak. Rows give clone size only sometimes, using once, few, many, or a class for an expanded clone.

CASSYDPSPANVLTF TGTGCCAGCTCATATGACCCGAGTCCTGCCAACGTCCTGACTTTC TRBV18 few TRBJ2-6 .
CASSYGTFGKTF TGTGCCAGCAGTTATGGGACGTTCGGGAAGACCTTC TRBV6-5 few TRBJ1-2 .
CASSVVSDRENEQFF TGTGCCAGCAGCGTAGTCTCAGACAGGGAGAATGAGCAGTTCTTC TRBV9 . TRBJ2-1 TRBD1
CASSLVRTTGELFF TGTGCCAGCAGCTTAGTCCGTACTACCGGGGAGCTGTTTTTT TRBV7-9 . TRBJ2-2 .
CASSLDPSSGELFF TGCGCCAGCAGCTTGGACCCCTCGTCCGGGGAGCTGTTTTTT TRBV5-1 . TRBJ2-2 .
CASSLSASGGGNEQFF TGTGCCAGCAGCTTGTCGGCTAGCGGGGGGGGCAATGAGCAGTTCTTC TRBV5-6 . TRBJ2-1 TRBD2
CASSSPPRGTQYF TGTGCCAGCAGCTCCCCCCCTCGAGGGACCCAGTACTTC TRBV7-5 . TRBJ2-5 .
CASGLPPTGITGELFF TGTGCTAGTGGTTTGCCGCCTACAGGGATCACCGGGGAGCTGTTTTTT TRBV12-5 . TRBJ2-2 .
CASSPSRGGQTAFF TGTGCCAGCAGCCCCAGTAGGGGGGGACAGACGGCTTTCTTT TRBV11-1 . TRBJ1-1 TRBD1
CAIGDFRSYEQYF TGTGCCATCGGGGACTTTAGATCATACGAGCAGTACTTC TRBV6-5 . TRBJ2-7 .
CATSRTGTGGGEQYF TGTGCCACCAGCAGAACCGGGACAGGGGGAGGTGAGCAGTACTTC TRBV15 . TRBJ2-7 TRBD1
CASSIFTGLAYEQYF TGTGCCAGTAGTATTTTTACGGGACTAGCTTACGAGCAGTACTTC TRBV19 . TRBJ2-7 TRBD2
CASYKLGGAITYEQYF TGTGCCAGCTATAAGCTGGGGGGGGCGATCACCTACGAGCAGTACTTC TRBV27 . TRBJ2-7 .
CASSHLGLQETQYF TGTGCCAGCAGTCACCTGGGGCTGCAAGAGACCCAGTACTTC TRBV11-2 . TRBJ2-5 .
CASGLGTGPYEQYF TGTGCTAGTGGTTTGGGGACCGGGCCGTACGAGCAGTACTTC TRBV12-5 . TRBJ2-7 .
CASFQRTPATYGYTF TGTGCCAGCTTCCAACGGACCCCTGCTACCTATGGCTACACCTTC TRBV5-4 . TRBJ1-2 .
CASSFRGADGYTF TGTGCCAGCAGCTTCAGGGGAGCGGATGGCTACACCTTC TRBV6-6 . TRBJ1-2 .
CARGEGPGETQYF TGTGCCAGAGGGGAGGGACCGGGCGAGACCCAGTACTTC TRBV6-6 . TRBJ2-5 TRBD2
CASSPIAGSGELFF TGTGCCAGCAGCCCCATAGCCGGATCCGGGGAGCTGTTTTTT TRBV7-3 . TRBJ2-2 .
CASSGSREALGAQYF TGTGCCAGCAGCGGCTCGCGGGAGGCCCTGGGGGCCCAGTACTTC TRBV7-2 . TRBJ2-5 TRBD2
CASSLVGTASSYNEQFF TGCGCCAGCAGCTTGGTAGGCACAGCTAGCTCCTACAATGAGCAGTTCTTC TRBV5-1 . TRBJ2-1 .
CASSLAGGDRDEQYF TGTGCCAGCAGCTTAGCGGGGGGGGACAGGGACGAGCAGTACTTC TRBV7-9 . TRBJ2-7 TRBD1
CASGSNEGTQYF TGTGCCAGTGGATCGAACGAAGGTACGCAGTATTTT TRBV19 . TRBJ2-3 .
CASSYSISGQIYEQYF TGTGCCAGCAGTTACTCGATCTCGGGGCAGATCTACGAGCAGTACTTC TRBV6-6 . TRBJ2-7 .
CAIMPGGGATDTQYF TGTGCCATCATGCCGGGCGGGGGGGCCACAGATACGCAGTATTTT TRBV10-3 . TRBJ2-3 TRBD2
CASSYGTFGKTF TGTGCCAGCAGTTATGGGACGTTCGGGAAGACCTTC TRBV6-6 . TRBJ1-2 .